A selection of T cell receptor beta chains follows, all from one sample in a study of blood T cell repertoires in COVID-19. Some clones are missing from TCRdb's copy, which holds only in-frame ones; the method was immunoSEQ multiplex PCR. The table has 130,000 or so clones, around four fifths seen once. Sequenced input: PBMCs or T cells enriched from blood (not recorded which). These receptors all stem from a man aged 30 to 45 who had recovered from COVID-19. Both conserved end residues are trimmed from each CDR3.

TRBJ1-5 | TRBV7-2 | ASSFTGGQPQH
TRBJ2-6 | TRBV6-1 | ASSEDSSGANVLT
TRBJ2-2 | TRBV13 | ASSSTVAGADGELF
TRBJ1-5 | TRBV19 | ASSHGLNQPQH
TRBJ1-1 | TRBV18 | ASSPRPGQTNTEAF
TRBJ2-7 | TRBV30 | AWSVLRQGYEQY
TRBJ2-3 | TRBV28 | ASRDSGRGADTQY
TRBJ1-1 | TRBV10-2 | ASSDPTGLNTEAF
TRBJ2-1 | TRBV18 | ASSPPPTSGFNNEQF
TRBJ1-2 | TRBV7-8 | ASSSRGQGTYGYT
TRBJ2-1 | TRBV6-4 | ASSESRGGEQF
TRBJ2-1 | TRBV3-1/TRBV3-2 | ASSQGAEGADNEQF
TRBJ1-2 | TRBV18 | ASSPPWAPYGYT
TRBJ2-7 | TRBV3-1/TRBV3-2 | ASSPRPGGTYEQY
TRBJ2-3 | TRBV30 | AWMKGVRTDTQY
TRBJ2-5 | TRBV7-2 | ASSFSGTQETQY
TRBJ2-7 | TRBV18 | ASSPVLFNTQGDEQY
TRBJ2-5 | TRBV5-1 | ASSPPGGYRETQY
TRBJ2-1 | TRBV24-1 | ATSAPPGSGVEGEQF
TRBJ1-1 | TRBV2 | ASSLGDRENTEAF
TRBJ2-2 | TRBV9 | ASSALAGVGGELF
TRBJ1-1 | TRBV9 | ASSLTDQGKTEAF
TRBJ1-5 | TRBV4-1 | ASSQAQGLVNQPQH
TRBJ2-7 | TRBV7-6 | ASSLYKRPSYEQY
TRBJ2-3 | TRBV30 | AWSFSGSTDTQY
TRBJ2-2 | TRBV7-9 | ASSPYSGGQTGELF
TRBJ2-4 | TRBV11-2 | ASSFWTGPALSY
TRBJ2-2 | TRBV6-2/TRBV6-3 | ASSPGTSGSTGELF
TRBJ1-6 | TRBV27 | ASRSGTGTNSPLH
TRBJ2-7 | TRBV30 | AWSRQGNSYEQY
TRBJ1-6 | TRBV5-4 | ASSSQGFRSSPLH
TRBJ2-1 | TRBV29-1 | SSAPRLAGVVEQF
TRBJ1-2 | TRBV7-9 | ASSPGQGNYGYT
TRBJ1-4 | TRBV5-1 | ASSLGPGQDLNEKLF